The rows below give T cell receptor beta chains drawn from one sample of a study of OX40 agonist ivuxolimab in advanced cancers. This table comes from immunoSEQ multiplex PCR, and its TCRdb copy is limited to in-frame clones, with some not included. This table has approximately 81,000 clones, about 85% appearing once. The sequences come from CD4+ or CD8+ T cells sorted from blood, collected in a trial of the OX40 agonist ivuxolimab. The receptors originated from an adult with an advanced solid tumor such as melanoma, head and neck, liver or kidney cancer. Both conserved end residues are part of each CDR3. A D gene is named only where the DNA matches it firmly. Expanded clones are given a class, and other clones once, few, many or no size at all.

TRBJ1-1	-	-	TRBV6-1	CASFWGGIVTEAFF	TGTGCCAGTTTTTGGGGGGGAATTGTCACTGAAGCTTTCTTT
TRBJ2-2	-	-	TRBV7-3	CASSSPTNTGELFF	TGTGCCAGCAGCTCCCCCACGAACACCGGGGAGCTGTTTTTT
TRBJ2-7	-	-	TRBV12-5	CASVPGSDGGEQYF	TGTGCTAGTGTCCCCGGGTCGGATGGGGGGGAGCAGTACTTC
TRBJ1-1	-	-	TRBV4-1	CASSQAKSGWYTEAFF	TGCGCCAGCAGCCAAGCAAAGTCAGGGTGGTACACTGAAGCTTTCTTT
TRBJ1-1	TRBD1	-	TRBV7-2	CASSTRMGAGGNTEAFF	TGTGCCAGCAGCACCCGAATGGGGGCAGGGGGGAACACTGAAGCTTTCTTT
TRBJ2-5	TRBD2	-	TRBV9	CASSGPILAGQETQYF	TGTGCCAGCAGCGGGCCGATACTAGCGGGCCAAGAGACCCAGTACTTC
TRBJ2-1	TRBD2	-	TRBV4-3	CASSQAGSAGGHNEQFF	TGCGCCAGCAGCCAAGCGGGCTCAGCGGGAGGGCACAATGAGCAGTTCTTC
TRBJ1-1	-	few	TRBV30	CAWTPIWAFF	TGTGCCTGGACGCCGATCTGGGCTTTCTTT
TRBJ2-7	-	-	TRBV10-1	CASSEGESDEQYF	TGCGCCAGCAGTGAAGGGGAATCGGACGAGCAGTACTTC
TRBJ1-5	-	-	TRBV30	CAWSVWGGNGNQPQHF	TGTGCCTGGAGTGTATGGGGGGGAAACGGCAATCAGCCCCAGCATTTT
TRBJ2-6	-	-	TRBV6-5	CASSYSSVWANVLTF	TGTGCCAGCAGTTACTCCTCCGTCTGGGCCAACGTCCTGACTTTC
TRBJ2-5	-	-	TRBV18	CASSPGLQETQYF	TGTGCCAGCTCACCAGGCCTCCAAGAGACCCAGTACTTC